The T cell receptor beta chain described here comes from a study of blood T cell repertoires in COVID-19. The protocol was immunoSEQ multiplex PCR, while the TCRdb copy is restricted to in-frame clones and leaves out a portion. The data hold more than 75,000 clones, with approximately 81% observed a single time. This TCR derives from a woman in her 70s with acute or convalescent COVID-19. Sequenced: peripheral blood.

The CDR3 DNA reads as TGTGCCAGTACAGACAGGCGCCCAAATGAAAAACTGTTTTTT. It is translated as CASTDRRPNEKLFF. The V gene is TRBV19, the J gene TRBJ1-4; the D gene is possibly TRBD1 (6 bases). V was trimmed by 7 bases and J by 5 bases, leaving 14 bases between them. Germline-derived CDR1 and CDR2 are LNHDA and SQIVND (reference sequence). The CDR3 is 14 residues long.